Presented here are 22 T cell receptor beta chains from one specimen sequenced in a study of identifying expanded T cells in peripheral blood. Some clones are missing from TCRdb's copy, which holds only in-frame ones; the method was immunoSEQ multiplex PCR. The profile shows over 45,000 clones, about 80% of them singletons. The specimen was blood. Every receptor here comes from a person aged 18 to 75 in good health.

This chain connects TRBV10-3 to TRBJ2-7, with D perhaps TRBD1 (6 bases). The CDR3 is 13 amino acids. V was clipped by 4 bases and J by 5 bases, with 12 bases between them. Germline V gives CDR1 ENHRY, CDR2 SYGVKD. CDR3 amino acids: CAISGRGTHEQYF. The DNA for the CDR3 is TGTGCCATCAGTGGAAGGGGGACCCACGAGCAGTACTTC.

Comments on this clone: With only one base between it and a far larger clone, this is likely a read error. Within the sample, other DNA sequences also encode this same CDR3. J is TRBJ2-1 and V is TRBV13, with D possibly being TRBD2 (6 bases). The V end lost 4 bases, the J end lost 8 bases, and 21 bases lay between the germline ends. Germline V gives CDR1 PRHDT, CDR2 FYEKMQ (reference sequence). The CDR3 extends over 16 amino acids. Here the CDR3 reads CASSSTREGGWDEQFF. CDR3 sequence (DNA): TGTGCCAGCAGCTCTACTCGAGAAGGAGGGTGGGATGAGCAGTTCTTC.

This clone has more than one count but fewer than ten. The chain is built from TRBV6-5 and TRBJ2-7; D not certain. The length of the CDR3 is 13 residues. Trimming removed 6 bases at V and 2 bases at J, with 11 bases between. Germline V gene sequence: CDR1 MNHEY, CDR2 SVGAGI. The CDR3 protein is CASSRTSAYEQYF. In DNA, the CDR3 is TGTGCCAGCAGCCGGACCTCCGCCTACGAGCAGTACTTC.

This chain connects TRBV4-3 to TRBJ2-1; D gene uncertain. The ends were cut back, 4 bases at V and 5 bases at J, with 12 bases in the middle. CDR1 is LGHNA and CDR2 is YSLEER in the germline V gene. The CDR3 is 14 amino acids. CDR3 bases: TGCGCCAGCAGCCCGTGGTCTTCTCACAATGAGCAGTTCTTC. It specifies CASSPWSSHNEQFF.

The chain couples TRBV6-6 to TRBJ2-1; 13 bases fit TRBD2. The J segment lost 7 bases and the V segment lost 7 bases, leaving 10 bases of the junction unmatched. This CDR3 has 16 residues. CDR1 is MNHNY, CDR2 SVGAGI, per germline (reference sequence). CDR3 protein: CASINLLAGGPNEQFF. The DNA of the CDR3 is TGTGCCAGCATCAACCTACTAGCGGGGGGGCCAAATGAGCAGTTCTTC.

The CDR3 sequence is CAWSIGNTIYF. The CDR3 DNA sequence: TGTGCCTGGAGTATTGGAAACACCATATATTTT. The J gene is TRBJ1-3, the V gene TRBV30; D gene uncertain. V lost 2 bases, J lost 3 bases, and 2 bases lay in between. This CDR3 has 11 amino acids. Germline V gives CDR1 GTSNPN, CDR2 SVGIG (reference sequence).

This chain uses TRBV9 with TRBJ2-5, with a tentative D call TRBD2 (6 bases). Trimming cost V 0 bases and J 2 bases, with 8 bases left between them. This CDR3 spans 14 amino acids. CDR1 is SGDLS and CDR2 is YYNGEE in the germline V gene. DNA for the CDR3: TGTGCCAGCAGCGTAGAAGGAGGGCAAGAGACCCAGTACTTC. As protein: CASSVEGGQETQYF.

The V gene is TRBV5-6, the J gene TRBJ1-1; D is unclear. CDR3 length: 13 residues. V lost 2 bases and J lost 7, with 12 bases in between. Per the germline V gene, CDR1 is SGHDT and CDR2 is YYEEEE. CDR3 bases: TGTGCCAGCAGCTTAATCCGGGATAGTGAAGCTTTCTTT. Translated, it gives CASSLIRDSEAFF.

The chain joins TRBV19 to TRBJ1-4, with TRBD1 identical over 8 bases. Germline lookup yields CDR1 LNHDA and CDR2 SQIVND (reference sequence). Trimming removed 3 bases from V and 4 bases from J; junction bases left unmatched: 10. The CDR3 totals 17 residues. CDR3 bases: TGTGCCAGTAGTATTATTTCCAGGGGGCACAGTAATGAAAAACTGTTTTTT. Translating gives CASSIISRGHSNEKLFF.

This chain connects TRBV7-9 to TRBJ1-1; D unresolved. This CDR3 has 11 amino acids. Germline V lookup: CDR1 SEHNR, CDR2 FQNEAQ (reference sequence). V was cut by 5 bases and J by 6 bases, with 7 bases left in between. CDR3 sequence: CASSLKAEAFF. The DNA of the CDR3 is TGTGCCAGCAGCCTAAAGGCTGAAGCTTTCTTT.

This clone was seen once. V gene TRBV7-9 combines with J gene TRBJ2-7, with 10 positions matching TRBD1. The CDR3 runs 14 residues. Trimming removed 5 bases from V and 7 bases from J; junction bases left unmatched: 8. CDR1 and CDR2 (germline): SEHNR, FQNEAQ (reference sequence). The CDR3: CASSPRDRGQEQYF. CDR3 DNA sequence: TGTGCCAGCAGCCCCCGGGACAGGGGCCAAGAGCAGTACTTC.

The genes are TRBV29-1 and TRBJ1-2; a possible D gene is TRBD1 (5 bases). The CDR3 consists of 11 residues. Germline V gene lookup returns CDR1 SQVTM and CDR2 ANQGSEA. V was trimmed by 7 bases and J by 8 bases, leaving 14 bases between them. The CDR3 protein is CSGGRAGGYTF. The CDR3, as DNA: TGCAGCGGGGGGAGGGCTGGCGGCTACACCTTC.

This clone was observed once. The CDR3 is CASSFRGADTGELFF. DNA of the CDR3: TGTGCCAGCAGCTTTCGGGGAGCGGACACCGGGGAGCTGTTTTTT. The chain carries TRBV11-3 and TRBJ2-2, with a possible D match to TRBD2 (5 bases). This CDR3 spans 15 amino acids. V lost 3 bases to trimming and J lost 3 bases, with 11 bases between them. Germline assignment: CDR1 SGHNT and CDR2 YENEEA. Complete variable domain (other parts from reference TRBV11-3 and TRBJ2-2): EAGVVQSPRYKIIEKKQPVAFWCNPISGHNTLYWYLQNLGQGPELLIRYENEEAVDDSQLPKDRFSAERLKGVDSTLKIQPAELGDSAVYLCASSFRGADTGELFFGEGSRLTVL.

The rearrangement links TRBV5-1 to TRBJ2-3; 7 bases align to TRBD2. J gave up 2 bases and V 0 bases, and 3 bases lay outside the gene matches. This CDR3 has 15 amino acids. Germline V lookup: CDR1 SGHRS, CDR2 YFSETQ. CDR3 in amino acids: CASSLVSGVTDTQYF. In DNA, the CDR3 is TGCGCCAGCAGCTTGGTCAGCGGGGTCACAGATACGCAGTATTTT.

The rearrangement joins TRBV5-4 to TRBJ2-1, with 15 positions matching TRBD2. The J segment lost 9 bases and the V segment lost 4 bases, leaving 8 bases of the junction unmatched. Germline V gene sequence: CDR1 SGHNT, CDR2 YYREEE (reference sequence). The CDR3 runs to 16 residues. CDR3 residues: CASSEGTSGRSGEQFF. The CDR3 nucleotides are TGTGCCAGCAGCGAAGGGACTAGCGGGAGGTCAGGTGAGCAGTTCTTC.

The rearrangement uses TRBV30 and TRBJ2-5; tentative D call: TRBD1 (5 bases). This CDR3 spans 14 amino acids. From germline, CDR1 is GTSNPN and CDR2 SVGIG (reference sequence). The V and J ends lost 5 bases and 7 bases respectively, with 20 bases between them. The chain's CDR3 is CAWAYSTATRTQYF. The CDR3 DNA is TGTGCCTGGGCTTATTCGACAGCCACGCGGACCCAGTACTTC.

This clone was picked up a small number of times. The chain links TRBV2 to TRBJ1-6; a possible D gene is TRBD1 (5 bases). This CDR3 is built from 15 residues. Trimming shortened V by 4 bases and J by 6 bases, and 13 bases separated the two germline ends. CDR1 is SNHLY, CDR2 FYNNEI, per germline. The CDR3 sequence: CASSGSGPANSPLHF. Written as DNA, the CDR3 is TGTGCCAGCAGTGGGTCGGGGCCGGCTAATTCACCCCTCCACTTT.

This chain uses TRBV27 with TRBJ2-1; TRBD2 matches at 13 bases. The CDR3 has 17 residues. Germline CDR1 MNHEY, CDR2 SMNVEV (reference sequence). Trimming cost V 5 bases and J 10 bases; bases outside gene matches: 14. The CDR3 DNA is TGTGCCAGCAGTCCGCGTCCCGGGACTAGCGGGATCAGCGAGCAGTTCTTC. Protein: CASSPRPGTSGISEQFF.

The J gene is TRBJ2-3, the V gene TRBV5-1; 8 nucleotides align to TRBD2. V gave up 4 bases and J gave up 2 bases; unmatched junction bases: 12. CDR3 size: 17 residues. Germline CDR1 SGHRS, CDR2 YFSETQ. Here the CDR3 DNA reads TGCGCCAGCAGCCTTATTCCGGGACTAGGGGACACAGATACGCAGTATTTT. It codes for CASSLIPGLGDTDTQYF.

The V gene is TRBV11-2, the J gene TRBJ2-3; TRBD2 might be the D (5 bases). This CDR3 has 13 amino acids. V was clipped by 5 bases and J by 4 bases, with 10 bases between them. Germline V lookup: CDR1 SGHAT, CDR2 FQNNGV. In DNA, the CDR3 is TGTGCCAGCAGCCCTCCCGGGGCAGATACGCAGTATTTT. Translating it yields CASSPPGADTQYF.

This clone has just one count. The chain joins TRBV2 to TRBJ2-2; D might be TRBD2 (6 bases). Germline assignment: CDR1 SNHLY and CDR2 FYNNEI. The CDR3 is 14 residues long. Between the trimmed V and J ends, which lost 7 bases and 3 bases, there was a span of 12 bases. The CDR3 nucleotides are TGTGCCAGCATTTCGGTAGCGGACACCGGGGAGCTGTTTTTT. It specifies CASISVADTGELFF. Supplemented by reference TRBV2 and TRBJ2-2, the full variable domain reads EPEVTQTPSHQVTQMGQEVILRCVPISNHLYFYWYRQILGQKVEFLVSFYNNEISEKSEIFDDQFSVERPDGSNFTLKIRSTKLEDSAMYFCASISVADTGELFFGEGSRLTVL.

Remarks on this clone: No conserved phenylalanine or tryptophan is present at the end of the CDR3, so a read error is the likely explanation. It is unclear where the CDR3 begins or ends on the DNA, so no DNA is shown, and the CDR3 is as TCRdb lists it. The chain employs TRBV12-5 and TRBJ2-7; the table gives TRBD2 as D, unverified against the DNA. The length of the CDR3 is 12 amino acids, counting both ends. Germline loops: CDR1 LGHNT, CDR2 FRNRAP. CDR3: CASGSAGVALFI.